Following are 25 T cell receptor beta chains from one sample sequenced in a study of PD-1 blockade in mismatch repair-deficient tumors. Some clones are missing from TCRdb's copy, which holds only in-frame ones; the method was immunoSEQ multiplex PCR. Found here are fewer than 20,000 clones, roughly 80% of them singletons; the top ten hold 3.4%. The sample here was PBMCs, taken 4 weeks after starting pembrolizumab. Every receptor here comes from an adult with mismatch repair-deficient cancer.

Comment on this clone: Other nucleotide sequences in the sample specify the same CDR3. The chain uses TRBV5-1 and TRBJ2-7, with D possibly matching TRBD1 (5 bases). Germline V CDR1 and CDR2: SGHRS, YFSETQ. This CDR3 spans 16 amino acids. V lost 0 bases and J lost 4, with 17 bases in between. The CDR3 bases are TGCGCCAGCAGCTTGGTTTCCAGGGTAATTGCGTACGAGCAGTACTTC. This translates into CASSLVSRVIAYEQYF.

The genes are TRBV4-1 and TRBJ1-4; 7 bases align to TRBD1. CDR3 length equals 17 residues. Trimming cost V 0 bases and J 8 bases; bases outside gene matches: 12. Germline assignment: CDR1 MGHRA and CDR2 YSYEKL. The CDR3 DNA reads TGCGCCAGCAGCCAAGATGACTTAGGGGGCTTGAGCGAAAAACTGTTTTTT. It specifies CASSQDDLGGLSEKLFF.

Worth noting for this clone: At one boundary the junction diverges from the germline segment, which might be a read error. J is TRBJ2-3 and V is TRBV7-7, with D maybe TRBD2 (7 bases). The germline CDR1 and CDR2 sequences are SSHAT and FNYEAQ (reference sequence). The CDR3 length is 14 residues. CDR3 region: CASSAQRGRGTQYF. The CDR3, as DNA: TGTGCTAGCAGCGCTCAAAGGGGGAGGGGTACGCAGTATTTT.

This clone has just a few counts. The chain couples TRBV14 to TRBJ2-7; TRBD1 matches 7 bases. The CDR3 runs 19 residues. V lost 1 base, J lost 7 bases, and 22 bases stayed unmatched. Per the germline V gene, CDR1 is SGHDN and CDR2 is FVKESK. CDR3 region: CASSQVDSWGQPILWEQYF. The DNA for the CDR3 is TGTGCCAGCAGCCAAGTAGACAGTTGGGGACAGCCAATCTTATGGGAGCAGTACTTC.

The chain joins TRBV5-8 to TRBJ2-1; perhaps TRBD2 as D (6 bases). V was trimmed by 0 bases and J by 0 bases, leaving 13 bases between them. The CDR3 contains 17 residues. The germline V gene has CDR1 SGHTS and CDR2 YDEGEE. The CDR3 protein is CASSLGGLRSSYNEQFF. The CDR3 DNA sequence: TGTGCCAGCAGCTTGGGTGGACTAAGAAGCTCCTACAATGAGCAGTTCTTC.

The chain employs TRBV20-1 and TRBJ2-5; TRBD2 is a possible D gene (6 bases). The germline V gene encodes CDR1 DFQATT and CDR2 SNEGSKA (reference sequence). CDR3 length: 11 amino acids. V shed 5 bases and J shed 5 bases, with 9 bases lying between them. In DNA, the CDR3 is TGCAGTGCTGAGCGGGTCGAGACCCAGTACTTC. Its protein is CSAERVETQYF.

The chain combines TRBV29-1 with TRBJ2-1; 8 bases agree with TRBD1. V shed 4 bases and J 6 bases; nucleotides not matched to a gene: 2. CDR1 SQVTM and CDR2 ANQGSEA come from the germline V gene. This CDR3 is 12 amino acids long. CDR3 sequence: CSVGGQGNEQFF. The DNA of the CDR3 is TGCAGCGTTGGAGGACAGGGCAATGAGCAGTTCTTC.

The chain couples TRBV28 to TRBJ2-1; D ambiguous. With 6 bases removed from V and 2 bases from J, the gap between germline ends came to 11 bases. Per the germline V gene, CDR1 is MDHEN and CDR2 is SYDVKM. CDR3 size: 14 residues. CDR3 DNA sequence: TGTGCCAGCAGGGGCTCCGATCCCTACAATGAGCAGTTCTTC. Translating it yields CASRGSDPYNEQFF.

Here the CDR3 reads CASSFGTHSTNEKLFF. CDR3 bases: TGTGCCAGCAGCTTTGGGACACATTCAACTAATGAAAAACTGTTTTTT. This sequence joins TRBV11-2 and TRBJ1-4; D might be TRBD1 (6 bases). This CDR3 contains 16 residues. Germline lookup yields CDR1 SGHAT and CDR2 FQNNGV. V was cut by 3 bases and J by 0 bases, with 11 bases left in between.

This clone was detected only once. The chain is built from TRBV5-1 and TRBJ2-3; 7 positions agree with TRBD1. This CDR3 has 13 amino acids. Germline lookup yields CDR1 SGHRS and CDR2 YFSETQ. The V segment lost 4 bases and the J segment 14 bases; nucleotides outside the gene matches: 13. Here the CDR3 reads CASSPNQGDLAYF. The DNA of the CDR3 is TGCGCCAGCAGCCCGAACCAGGGGGACCTAGCGTATTTT.

The rearrangement joins TRBV27 to TRBJ2-3; TRBD2 matches at 8 bases. In germline, CDR1 is MNHEY, CDR2 SMNVEV (reference sequence). Losses at the gene ends were 2 bases for V and 0 bases for J; bases not matched to a gene: 4. The CDR3 totals 16 residues. CDR3 region: CASSLNGRASTDTQYF. In DNA form, the CDR3 reads TGTGCCAGCAGTTTAAACGGGAGGGCCAGCACAGATACGCAGTATTTT.

This clone was counted a single time. V gene TRBV12-5 combines with J gene TRBJ2-6, with D possibly being TRBD2 (6 bases). The germline V gene has CDR1 LGHNT and CDR2 FRNRAP. V was clipped by 1 base and J by 2 bases, with 12 bases between them. The CDR3 contains 17 residues. The CDR3 here is CASGLALPGAGANVLTF. The CDR3 bases are TGTGCTAGTGGTTTGGCCCTCCCGGGGGCTGGGGCCAACGTCCTGACTTTC.

The chain combines TRBV7-3 with TRBJ2-1; D ambiguous. Trimming left V 4 bases short and J 9 bases short, with 10 bases between. The CDR3 is 12 amino acids. Germline loops: CDR1 SGHTA, CDR2 FQGTGA. The CDR3 loop is CASSSQLGEQFF. CDR3 nucleotides: TGTGCCAGCAGCTCACAGTTGGGTGAGCAGTTCTTC.

The chain has TRBV6-5 and TRBJ1-6; 8 bases are a match to TRBD1. Germline lookup yields CDR1 MNHEY and CDR2 SVGAGI. V lost 6 bases, J lost 5 bases, and 6 bases stayed unmatched. This CDR3 has 15 amino acids. The CDR3 sequence: CASSQTGDDNSPLHF. The CDR3 DNA reads as TGTGCCAGCAGCCAGACAGGGGACGATAATTCACCCCTCCACTTT.

The chain has TRBV28 and TRBJ2-5; tentatively, D is TRBD1 (6 bases). The germline gives CDR1 MDHEN, CDR2 SYDVKM. Trimming cost V 4 bases and J 6 bases, with 24 bases left between them. The CDR3 runs to 17 residues. CDR3: CASSSQGLGQKRKTQYF. The CDR3 region has the DNA TGTGCCAGCAGTTCACAAGGGCTCGGACAGAAAAGAAAGACCCAGTACTTC.

The V gene is TRBV10-1, the J gene TRBJ1-1; 7 bases are a match to TRBD1. V shed 10 bases, J shed 0 bases, and the junction held 8 bases outside the gene matches. The CDR3 is made up of 14 amino acids. Germline-derived CDR1 and CDR2 are WNHNN and SYGVQD (reference sequence). The CDR3 is CAKHRGGMNTEAFF. CDR3 nucleotide sequence: TGCGCCAAACACAGGGGCGGGATGAACACTGAAGCTTTCTTT.

This chain links TRBV5-1 with TRBJ2-5; 8 bases fit TRBD1. With V trimmed by 8 bases and J by 1 base, 7 bases remained unmatched. Germline V gene sequence: CDR1 SGHRS, CDR2 YFSETQ. The CDR3 is made up of 14 amino acids. The DNA for the CDR3 is TGCGCCAGTCGGACAGGGTTGGGCCAAGAGACCCAGTACTTC. Translated, it gives CASRTGLGQETQYF.

The chain has TRBV7-3 and TRBJ2-1, with D tentatively TRBD2 (6 bases). The CDR3 length is 16 residues. The V end was cut by 1 base, the J end by 4 bases, with 14 bases between. Germline V gene lookup returns CDR1 SGHTA and CDR2 FQGTGA. Here the CDR3 reads CASSLRGVGTYNEQFF. CDR3 DNA: TGTGCCAGCAGCTTAAGGGGGGTAGGAACATACAATGAGCAGTTCTTC.

V and J are TRBV10-3 and TRBJ2-3, with 11 bases matching TRBD2. Germline V CDR1 and CDR2: ENHRY, SYGVKD. The CDR3 is 18 amino acids. J gave up 0 bases and V 1 base, and 6 bases lay outside the gene matches. The CDR3 DNA is TGTGCCATCAGTGAGTTTCTAGCGGGAGGCTCTAGCACAGATACGCAGTATTTT. Amino acid sequence: CAISEFLAGGSSTDTQYF.

This clone was picked up a small number of times. The J gene is TRBJ2-7, the V gene TRBV19; 9 bases fit TRBD2. Looked up from germline, CDR1 is LNHDA and CDR2 is SQIVND (reference sequence). V shed 10 bases, J shed 7 bases, and the junction held 8 bases outside the gene matches. The CDR3 totals 12 residues. The CDR3 bases are TGTGCCACTAGCGGGCGGGGGGGAGAGCAGTACTTC. As protein: CATSGRGGEQYF.

The chain employs TRBV4-1 and TRBJ2-7; possibly TRBD2 for D (6 bases). The CDR3 loop spans 15 amino acids. V was cut by 1 base and J by 4 bases, with 14 bases left in between. Germline lookup yields CDR1 MGHRA and CDR2 YSYEKL. CDR3 sequence (DNA): TGCGCCAGCAGCCAAGTTTTCGGGAGTCAGTACGAGCAGTACTTC. This translates into CASSQVFGSQYEQYF.

The chain joins TRBV29-1 to TRBJ1-3; TRBD1 is a possible D gene (5 bases). Germline values: CDR1 SQVTM, CDR2 ANQGSEA. The CDR3 covers 15 residues. Trimming stripped 4 bases from V and 0 bases from J, with 13 bases between. The CDR3 region is CSVVQGSNSGNTIYF. For the CDR3, the DNA is TGCAGCGTTGTCCAGGGTTCAAACTCTGGAAACACCATATATTTT.

The chain carries TRBV18 and TRBJ2-4; 14 positions match TRBD2. The length of the CDR3 is 17 residues. V shed 3 bases and J 8 bases; nucleotides not matched to a gene: 9. The germline CDR1 and CDR2 sequences are KGHSH and LQKENI. The CDR3 sequence is CASSPAGLAGGVDIQYF. The CDR3 region has the DNA TGTGCCAGCTCACCTGCCGGACTAGCGGGAGGTGTGGACATTCAGTACTTC.

The V and J genes are TRBV5-1 and TRBJ2-5; D remains ambiguous. V lost 0 bases and J 4 bases, leaving 10 bases between the germline ends. The CDR3 runs to 14 residues. Germline V gene sequence: CDR1 SGHRS, CDR2 YFSETQ. CDR3 in DNA: TGCGCCAGCAGCTTGGATACAGCCGGAGAGACCCAGTACTTC. Its protein is CASSLDTAGETQYF. The full variable domain, rest sourced from reference TRBV5-1 and TRBJ2-5, is KAGVTQTPRYLIKTRGQQVTLSCSPISGHRSVSWYQQTPGQGLQFLFEYFSETQRNKGNFPGRFSGRQFSNSRSEMNVSTLELGDSALYLCASSLDTAGETQYFGPGTRLLVL.

The J gene is TRBJ1-2, the V gene TRBV21-1. TRBV21-1 is shown as a pseudogene. The CDR3 sequence is 15 residues long. CDR3 residues: CASSKEGKGGNGYTF. CDR3 bases: TGTGCCAGCAGCAAAGAAGGAAAGGGGGGGAATGGCTACACCTTC.